Listed here are 14 T cell receptor beta chains from one sample, sequenced in a study of control samples from healthy donors and cancer patients. The table came from immunoSEQ multiplex PCR; TCRdb's copy has only in-frame clones and leaves some out. The sample contains roughly 120,000 clones, approximately 88% of which appear only once. Sequencing was done on a sample of blood. The receptor source for this set is a man aged 40-49 years in good health.

The J gene is TRBJ1-3, the V gene TRBV7-8; D not certain. The germline CDR1 and CDR2 sequences are SGHVS and FQNEAQ. The ends were cut back, 5 bases at V and 0 bases at J, with 8 bases in the middle. The CDR3 runs to 14 residues. For the CDR3, the DNA is TGTGCCAGCAGCGAACAGCACTCTGGAAACACCATATATTTT. It translates to CASSEQHSGNTIYF.

The V call is TRBV7-3, the J call TRBJ2-5; D unresolved. Germline lookup yields CDR1 SGHTA and CDR2 FQGTGA. Trimming cost V 8 bases and J 2 bases, with 12 bases left between them. The CDR3 spans 13 residues. CDR3 nucleotide sequence: TGTGCCAGCTCTCGCGAATTACAAGAGACCCAGTACTTC. This gives the protein CASSRELQETQYF.

V is TRBV7-9 and J is TRBJ1-1, with a tentative D call TRBD1 (5 bases). V was clipped by 1 base and J by 8 bases, with 8 bases between them. There are 12 residues in the CDR3. Germline values: CDR1 SEHNR, CDR2 FQNEAQ (reference sequence). The CDR3 spells CASSLDTGEAFF. The CDR3 nucleotides are TGTGCCAGCAGCTTAGATACAGGAGAAGCTTTCTTT. Full variable domain (missing parts from reference TRBV7-9 and TRBJ1-1): DTGVSQNPRHKITKRGQNVTFRCDPISEHNRLYWYRQTLGQGPEFLTYFQNEAQLEKSRLLSDRFSAERPKGSFSTLEIQRTEQGDSAMYLCASSLDTGEAFFGQGTRLTVV.

This sequence joins TRBV7-9 and TRBJ2-7, with D unresolved. The V end was cut by 1 base, the J end by 1 base, with 5 bases between. The CDR3 is made up of 13 amino acids. Germline loops: CDR1 SEHNR, CDR2 FQNEAQ (reference sequence). The CDR3, as DNA: TGTGCCAGCAGCTTAGTTTGGTCCTACGAGCAGTACTTC. Its translation is CASSLVWSYEQYF.

CDR3 in DNA: TGTGCCAGTACCGGCGGCCCCCTAGCGGGGGGGGGCGGGGAGCTGTTTTTT. It yields the protein CASTGGPLAGGGGELFF. The chain joins TRBV19 to TRBJ2-2; 12 nucleotides align to TRBD2. Germline trimming cut 7 bases from V and 7 bases from J; bases unmatched to any gene: 13. The length of the CDR3 is 17 residues. The germline CDR1 and CDR2 sequences are LNHDA and SQIVND (reference sequence).

The chain carries TRBV19 and TRBJ1-2; weak D call: TRBD1 (5 bases). The germline gives CDR1 LNHDA, CDR2 SQIVND (reference sequence). Trimming took off 1 base at V and 8 bases at J, with 14 bases between the two ends. The CDR3 is 14 amino acids. In DNA form, the CDR3 reads TGTGCCAGTAGTATAGCCCCAGGGTCCCAGGGCTACACCTTC. Protein product: CASSIAPGSQGYTF.

The rearrangement links TRBV5-3 to TRBJ1-4; a weak D match, TRBD1 (5 bases). TRBV5-3 is given ORF status, its function remaining uncertain. CDR3 length: 16 residues. The germline V and J ends were trimmed by 3 bases and 0 bases, with 12 bases remaining between them. CDR3 loop: CARSCRRTPTNEKLFF. The DNA of the CDR3 is TGTGCCAGAAGCTGTAGACGGACACCAACTAATGAAAAACTGTTTTTT.

The chain is built from TRBV4-3 and TRBJ2-2; no definite D call. This CDR3 contains 14 residues. CDR1 and CDR2 (germline): LGHNA, YSLEER. Trimming removed 4 bases at V and 3 bases at J, with 9 bases between. The CDR3 nucleotides are TGCGCCAGCAGCCCCAGGATGGACACCGGGGAGCTGTTTTTT. Amino acid sequence: CASSPRMDTGELFF.

This chain uses TRBV6-5 with TRBJ1-4, with TRBD1 matching over 7 bases. V lost 5 bases to trimming and J lost 8 bases; unmatched junction nucleotides: 8. The CDR3 sequence is 14 residues long. Germline CDR1 is MNHEY and CDR2 is SVGAGI. The CDR3 here is CASSRQGVGEKLFF. The DNA for the CDR3 is TGTGCCAGCAGTAGACAGGGCGTTGGAGAAAAACTGTTTTTT.

The chain employs TRBV9 and TRBJ2-3, with 7 nucleotides matching TRBD2. There are 16 residues in the CDR3. Germline CDR1 reads SGDLS; CDR2 reads YYNGEE. The trim removed 2 bases at V and 3 bases at J, leaving 9 bases unmatched. This CDR3 is CASSVAGGTKTDTQYF. The CDR3, as DNA: TGTGCCAGCAGCGTGGCCGGGGGGACCAAAACAGATACGCAGTATTTT.

The chain couples TRBV27 to TRBJ1-2; 8 positions match TRBD1. The CDR3 is made up of 14 amino acids. V shed 4 bases and J 8 bases; nucleotides not matched to a gene: 9. Per the germline V gene, CDR1 is MNHEY and CDR2 is SMNVEV (reference sequence). CDR3 coding DNA: TGTGCCAGCAGTTCCGAGCAGGGGGCGAAAGGCTACACCTTC. Encoded protein: CASSSEQGAKGYTF.

V and J are TRBV28 and TRBJ1-4, with no clear D. The germline V gene encodes CDR1 MDHEN and CDR2 SYDVKM. V was clipped by 6 bases and J by 6 bases, with 14 bases between them. This CDR3 is built from 14 residues. CDR3 sequence (DNA): TGTGCCAGCAGAAAAAGCCCTGCTGATGAAAAACTGTTTTTT. Residues: CASRKSPADEKLFF.

The chain links TRBV28 to TRBJ1-4, with D unresolved. Germline V gives CDR1 MDHEN, CDR2 SYDVKM. V gave up 5 bases and J gave up 11 bases, with 12 bases separating them. This CDR3 contains 12 residues. CDR3 residues: CASSRIREKLFF. DNA for the CDR3: TGTGCCAGCAGTAGGATAAGAGAGAAACTGTTTTTT.

The chain combines TRBV30 with TRBJ1-2; 8 nucleotides agree with TRBD1. The germline gives CDR1 GTSNPN, CDR2 SVGIG (reference sequence). The CDR3 length is 14 residues. The V segment lost 1 base and the J segment 0 bases; nucleotides outside the gene matches: 1. CDR3 loop: CAWSGDRSNYGYTF. The CDR3 nucleotides are TGTGCCTGGAGTGGGGACAGGTCTAACTATGGCTACACCTTC.